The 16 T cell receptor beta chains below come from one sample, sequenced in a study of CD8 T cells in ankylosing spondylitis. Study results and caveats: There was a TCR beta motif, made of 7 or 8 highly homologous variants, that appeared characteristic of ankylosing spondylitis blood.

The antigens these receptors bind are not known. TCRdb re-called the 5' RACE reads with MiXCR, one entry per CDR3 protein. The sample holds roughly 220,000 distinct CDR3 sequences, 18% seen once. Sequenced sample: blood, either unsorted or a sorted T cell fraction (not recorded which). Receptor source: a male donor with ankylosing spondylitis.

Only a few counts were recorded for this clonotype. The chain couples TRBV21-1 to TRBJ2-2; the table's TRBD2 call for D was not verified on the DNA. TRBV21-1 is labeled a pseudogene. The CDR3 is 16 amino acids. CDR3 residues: CASSKGERAPTGELFF. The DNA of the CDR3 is TGTGCCAGCAGCAAAGGGGAGAGGGCCCCAACCGGGGAGCTGTTTTTT.

The CDR3 nucleotides are TGCAGCGTTGGGGCAGGGGGCTCCAAAAACTACGAGCAGTACTTC. Protein sequence: CSVGAGGSKNYEQYF. V and J are TRBV29-1 and TRBJ2-7, with TRBD1 matching 8 bases. The CDR3 totals 15 residues. The V gene end was trimmed by 4 bases and the J gene end by 3 bases; junction bases not matched to a gene: 11. CDR1 SQVTM and CDR2 ANQGSEA come from the germline V gene.

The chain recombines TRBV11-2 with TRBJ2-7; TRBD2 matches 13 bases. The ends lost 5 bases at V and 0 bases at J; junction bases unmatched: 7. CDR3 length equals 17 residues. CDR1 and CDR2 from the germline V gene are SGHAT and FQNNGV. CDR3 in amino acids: CASSAGTSGASSYEQYF. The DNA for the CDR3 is TGTGCCAGCAGCGCAGGGACTAGCGGGGCGAGCTCCTACGAGCAGTACTTC.

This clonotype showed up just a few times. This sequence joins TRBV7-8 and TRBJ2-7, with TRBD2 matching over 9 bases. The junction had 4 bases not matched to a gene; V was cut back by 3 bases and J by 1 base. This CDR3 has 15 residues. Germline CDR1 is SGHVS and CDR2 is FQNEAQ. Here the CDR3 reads CASSFSGSASYEQYF. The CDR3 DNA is TGTGCCAGCAGCTTTAGCGGGAGCGCGTCCTACGAGCAGTACTTC.

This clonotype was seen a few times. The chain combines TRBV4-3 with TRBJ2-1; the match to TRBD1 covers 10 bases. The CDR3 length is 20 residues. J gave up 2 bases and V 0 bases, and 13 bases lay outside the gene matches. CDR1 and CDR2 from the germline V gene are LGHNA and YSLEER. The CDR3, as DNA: TGCGCCAGCAGCCAAGATATCTTGGGAGACAGGGGGCTAACCTACAATGAGCAGTTCTTC. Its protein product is CASSQDILGDRGLTYNEQFF.

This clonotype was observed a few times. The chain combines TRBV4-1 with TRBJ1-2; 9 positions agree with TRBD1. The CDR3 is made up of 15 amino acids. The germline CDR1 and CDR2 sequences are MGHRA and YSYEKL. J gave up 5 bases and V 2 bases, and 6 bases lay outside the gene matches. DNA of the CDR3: TGCGCCAGCAGCCAAAAGACAGGGGGTGGGTATGGCTACACCTTC. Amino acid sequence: CASSQKTGGGYGYTF.

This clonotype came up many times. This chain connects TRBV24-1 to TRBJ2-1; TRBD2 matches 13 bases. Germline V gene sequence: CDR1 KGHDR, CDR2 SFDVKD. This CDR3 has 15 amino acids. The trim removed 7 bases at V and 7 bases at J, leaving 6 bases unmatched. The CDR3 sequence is CATRSGLAGENEQFF. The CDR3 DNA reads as TGTGCCACCAGGTCCGGACTAGCGGGAGAGAATGAGCAGTTCTTC.

The CDR3 DNA reads TGCAGCGTTCTAGGGGGGAACACCGGGGAGCTGTTTTTT. Protein sequence: CSVLGGNTGELFF. The chain combines TRBV29-1 with TRBJ2-2, with D perhaps TRBD1 (6 bases). The V gene lost 5 bases and the J gene lost 1 base, with 8 bases spanning the gap. The germline V gene encodes CDR1 SQVTM and CDR2 ANQGSEA. The CDR3 runs 13 residues.

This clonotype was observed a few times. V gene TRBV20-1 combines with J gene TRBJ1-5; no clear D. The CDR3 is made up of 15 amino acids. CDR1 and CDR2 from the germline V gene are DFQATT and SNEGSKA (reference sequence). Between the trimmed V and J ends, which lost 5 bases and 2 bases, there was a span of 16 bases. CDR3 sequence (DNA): TGCAGTGCTCATCACGAGGGAGACGGCAATCAGCCCCAGCATTTT. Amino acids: CSAHHEGDGNQPQHF.

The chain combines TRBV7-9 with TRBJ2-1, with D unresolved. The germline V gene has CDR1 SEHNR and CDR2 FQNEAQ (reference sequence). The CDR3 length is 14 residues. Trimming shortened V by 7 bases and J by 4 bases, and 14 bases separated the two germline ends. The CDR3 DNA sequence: TGTGCCAGCACCCCTCACGCACTTTACAATGAGCAGTTCTTC. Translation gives CASTPHALYNEQFF.

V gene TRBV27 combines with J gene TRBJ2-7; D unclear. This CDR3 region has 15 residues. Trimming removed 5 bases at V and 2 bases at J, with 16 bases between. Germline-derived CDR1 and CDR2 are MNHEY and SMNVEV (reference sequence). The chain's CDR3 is CASSSSPASAYEQYF. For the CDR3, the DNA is TGTGCCAGCAGTAGCTCTCCAGCGTCGGCCTACGAGCAGTACTTC.

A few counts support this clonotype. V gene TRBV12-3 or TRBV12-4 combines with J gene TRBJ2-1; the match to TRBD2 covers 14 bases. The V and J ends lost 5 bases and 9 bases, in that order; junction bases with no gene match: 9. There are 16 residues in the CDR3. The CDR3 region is CASSGGLAGVSGEQFF. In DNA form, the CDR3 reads TGTGCCAGCAGTGGGGGACTAGCGGGAGTTTCTGGTGAGCAGTTCTTC.

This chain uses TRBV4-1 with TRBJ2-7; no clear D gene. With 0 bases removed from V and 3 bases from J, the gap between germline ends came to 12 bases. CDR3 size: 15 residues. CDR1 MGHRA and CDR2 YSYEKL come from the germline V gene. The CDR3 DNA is TGCGCCAGCAGCCAAGACCCAGGAGCCTACTACGAGCAGTACTTC. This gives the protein CASSQDPGAYYEQYF.

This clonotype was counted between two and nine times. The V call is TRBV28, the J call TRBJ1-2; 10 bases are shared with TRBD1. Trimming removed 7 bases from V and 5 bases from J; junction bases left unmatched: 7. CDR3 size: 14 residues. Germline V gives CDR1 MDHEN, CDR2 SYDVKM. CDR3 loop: CASTAGTGDYGYTF. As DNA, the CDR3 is TGTGCCAGCACGGCCGGGACAGGGGATTATGGCTACACCTTC.

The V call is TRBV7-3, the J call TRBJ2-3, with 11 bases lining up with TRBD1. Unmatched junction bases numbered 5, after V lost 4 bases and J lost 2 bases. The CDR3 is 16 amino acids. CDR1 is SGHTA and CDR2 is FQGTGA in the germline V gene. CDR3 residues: CASSSGQGVVTDTQYF. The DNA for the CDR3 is TGTGCCAGCAGCTCGGGACAGGGGGTGGTCACAGATACGCAGTATTTT.

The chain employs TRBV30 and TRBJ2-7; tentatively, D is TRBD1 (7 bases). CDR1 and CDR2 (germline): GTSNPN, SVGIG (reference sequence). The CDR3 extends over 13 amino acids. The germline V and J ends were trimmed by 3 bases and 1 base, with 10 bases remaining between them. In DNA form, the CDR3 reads TGTGCCTGGAGCCAGGGGGGATCCTACGAGCAGTACTTC. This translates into CAWSQGGSYEQYF.